The TCR beta chain under discussion was sequenced for a study of T cell responses to AZD1222 COVID-19 vaccine. Profiling relied on immunoSEQ multiplex PCR, and the TCRdb table lists in-frame clones only, not all of them. The sample includes some 110,000 clones, 88% of them seen just once. V was clipped by 0 bases and J by 4 bases, with 12 bases between them. In germline, CDR1 is LGHDT, CDR2 YNNKEL (reference sequence). The CDR3 spans 15 residues. Points from the study as a whole: Among spike-specific TCRs, nearly half reportedly target unmutated variant regions.

On this clone: Antigen specificity is unknown.

The TCR comes from an adult in good health. Source: peripheral blood, taken on day 0 of AZD1222 vaccination. The genes are TRBV3-1 (or the pseudogene TRBV3-2) and TRBJ2-5, with D perhaps matching TRBD2 (6 bases). The CDR3: CASSQEGLAAETQYF. The CDR3 nucleotides read TGTGCCAGCAGCCAAGAAGGATTAGCGGCAGAGACCCAGTACTTC.